This T cell receptor beta chain originates from a study of blood T cell repertoires in COVID-19. CDR1 and CDR2 from the germline V gene are SNHLY and FYNNEI. Trimming at V came to 9 bases and at J to 0 bases, leaving 10 bases not matched to a gene. CDR3 size: 15 residues. Only in-frame clones appear in the TCRdb table, and some are missing; sequencing was by immunoSEQ multiplex PCR. Of about 160,000 clones in the sample, around 80% are singletons; the top ten hold roughly 8.3%. This clone has a handful of counts. The sequenced sample consisted of peripheral blood. This TCR was sampled from a man between 60 and 75 years old with acute or convalescent COVID-19. The rearrangement links TRBV2 to TRBJ2-5; 7 bases map to TRBD1. CDR3 DNA sequence: TGTGCCAGTCACCGGGACAGATATTACCAAGAGACCCAGTACTTC. Translation gives CASHRDRYYQETQYF.